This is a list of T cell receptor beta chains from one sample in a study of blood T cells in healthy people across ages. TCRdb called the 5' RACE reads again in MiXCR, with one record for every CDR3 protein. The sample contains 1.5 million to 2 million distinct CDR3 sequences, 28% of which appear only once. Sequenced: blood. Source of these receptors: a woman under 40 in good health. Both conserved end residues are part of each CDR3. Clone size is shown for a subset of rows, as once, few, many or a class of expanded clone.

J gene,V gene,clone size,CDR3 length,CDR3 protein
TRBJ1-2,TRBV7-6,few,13,CASRQRGVYGYTF
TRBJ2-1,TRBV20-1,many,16,CSARVRLAGGPSEQFF
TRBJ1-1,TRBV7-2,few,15,CASSLVFMGDTEAFF
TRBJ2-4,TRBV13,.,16,CASSETGDYNKNIQYF
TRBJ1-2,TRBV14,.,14,CASSQDWGSGGYTF
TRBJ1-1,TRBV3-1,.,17,CASSPNLGALGNTEAFF
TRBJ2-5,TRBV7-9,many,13,CASTKSLGETQYF
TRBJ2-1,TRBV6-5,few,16,CASSYEPSGRGYEQFF
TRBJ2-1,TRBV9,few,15,CASSGGTRPYNEQFF
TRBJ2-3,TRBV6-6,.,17,CASSYSRLHGALDEQYF
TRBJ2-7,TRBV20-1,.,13,CSAREHGEYEQYF
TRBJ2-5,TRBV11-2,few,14,CASSLGVREAAQYF
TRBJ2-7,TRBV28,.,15,CAGSPWGGTSYEQYF
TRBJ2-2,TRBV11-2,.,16,CASSLYTGIETGELFF
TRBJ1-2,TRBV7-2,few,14,CASSLVRQKDGYTF
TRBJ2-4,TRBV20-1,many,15,CSARDGEVVKNIQYF
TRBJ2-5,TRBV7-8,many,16,CASSSGRGTGGGTQYF
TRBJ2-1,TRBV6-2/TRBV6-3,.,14,CASKPGTDYNEQFF
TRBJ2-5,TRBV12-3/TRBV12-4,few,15,CASTMTSGGYNEQYF
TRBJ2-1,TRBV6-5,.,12,CASGPPYNEQFF
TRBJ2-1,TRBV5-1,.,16,CASSLAIGHTYNEQFF
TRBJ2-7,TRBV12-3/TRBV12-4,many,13,CASSRTGTGEQYF
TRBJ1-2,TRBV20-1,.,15,CSARAKQTENYGYTF
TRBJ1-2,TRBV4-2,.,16,CASSQDGVYRDRGYTF
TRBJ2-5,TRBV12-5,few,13,CASGHWAQETQYF
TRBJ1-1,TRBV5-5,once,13,CASSLSTGGEAFF
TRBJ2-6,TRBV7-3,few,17,CASSHRGTSSGANVLTF
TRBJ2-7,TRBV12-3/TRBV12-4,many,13,CASSSTSYREQYF
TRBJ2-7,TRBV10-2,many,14,CASSSGTSNYEQYF
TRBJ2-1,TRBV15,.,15,CATSRDLSGGNEQFF
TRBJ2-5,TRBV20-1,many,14,CSALLPGQQETQYF
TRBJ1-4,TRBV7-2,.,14,CASSSRDSNEELFF
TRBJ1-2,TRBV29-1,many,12,CSVEWGNYGYTF
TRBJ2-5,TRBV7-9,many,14,CASSLATSRETQYF
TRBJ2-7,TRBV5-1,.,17,CASSPTTRTGGVHEQYF
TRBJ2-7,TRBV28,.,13,CASSLGPLLGQYF
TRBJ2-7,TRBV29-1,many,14,CSVEPGTGAYEQYF
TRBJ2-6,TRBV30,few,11,CAGAGANVLTF
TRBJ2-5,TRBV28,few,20,CASSFPFAPSSGQEKETQYF
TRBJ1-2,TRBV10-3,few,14,CAISGTGSPEGYTF
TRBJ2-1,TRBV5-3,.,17,CARSLDPLAAPANEQFF
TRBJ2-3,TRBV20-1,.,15,CSANLAGGPSDTQYF
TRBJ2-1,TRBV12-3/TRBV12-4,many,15,CASSLGGGLDNEQFF
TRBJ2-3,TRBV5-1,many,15,CASSLDRATTDTQYF
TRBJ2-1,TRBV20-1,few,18,CSARNPNGEGAPYNEQFF
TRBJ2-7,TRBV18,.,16,CASSPEGTVTRYEQYF
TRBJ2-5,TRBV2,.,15,CASSVDGGAQETRYF
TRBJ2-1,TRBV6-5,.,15,CASSYSLGRTDGQFF
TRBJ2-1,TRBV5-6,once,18,CASSYPGLVGASYNEQFF
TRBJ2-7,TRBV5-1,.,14,CASSPPRTGDEQYF
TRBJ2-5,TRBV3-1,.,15,CASSQEDRGTETQYF
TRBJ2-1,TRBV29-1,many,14,CSVEIHSATNEQFF
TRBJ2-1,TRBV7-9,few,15,CASSFGGLAGGEQFF
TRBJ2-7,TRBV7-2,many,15,CASSYRSGPTYEQYF
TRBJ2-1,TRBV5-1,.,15,CASSRAGEMRNEQFF
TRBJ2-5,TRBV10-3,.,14,CASGTSSGQETQYF
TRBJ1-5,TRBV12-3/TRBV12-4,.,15,CASSLALTGGEPQHF
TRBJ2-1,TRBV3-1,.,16,CASSQAASGEYNEQFF
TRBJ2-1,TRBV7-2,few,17,CASSLRGLAGAYNEQFF
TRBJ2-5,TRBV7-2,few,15,CASSKLAGGHNEQYF